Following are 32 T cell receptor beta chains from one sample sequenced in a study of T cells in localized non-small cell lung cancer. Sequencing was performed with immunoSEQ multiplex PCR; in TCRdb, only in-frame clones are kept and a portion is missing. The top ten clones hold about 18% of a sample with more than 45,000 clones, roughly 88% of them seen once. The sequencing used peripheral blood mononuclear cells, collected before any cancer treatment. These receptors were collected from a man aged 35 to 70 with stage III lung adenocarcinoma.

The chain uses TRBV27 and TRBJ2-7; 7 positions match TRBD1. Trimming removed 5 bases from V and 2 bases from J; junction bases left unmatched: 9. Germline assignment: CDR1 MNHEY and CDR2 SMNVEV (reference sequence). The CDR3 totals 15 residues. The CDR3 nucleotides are TGTGCCAGCAGTCCCTTGGGCAGGGGGACCTACGAGCAGTACTTC. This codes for CASSPLGRGTYEQYF.

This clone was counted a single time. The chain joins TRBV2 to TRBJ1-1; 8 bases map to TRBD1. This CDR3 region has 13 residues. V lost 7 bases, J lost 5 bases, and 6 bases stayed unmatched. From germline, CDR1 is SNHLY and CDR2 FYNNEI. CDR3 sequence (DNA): TGTGCCAGCATGACAGGGGCGGGGACTGAAGCTTTCTTT. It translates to CASMTGAGTEAFF.

The CDR3 is CASSPQGWGTQYF. DNA of the CDR3: TGTGCCAGTAGTCCACAGGGATGGGGGACCCAGTACTTC. The chain is built from TRBV19 and TRBJ2-5; D possibly corresponds to TRBD1 (6 bases). Trimming took off 5 bases at V and 7 bases at J, with 14 bases between the two ends. This CDR3 is built from 13 residues. CDR1 LNHDA and CDR2 SQIVND come from the germline V gene (reference sequence). The full variable domain, its missing parts supplied by reference TRBV19 and TRBJ2-5, is DGGITQSPKYLFRKEGQNVTLSCEQNLNHDAMYWYRQDPGQGLRLIYYSQIVNDFQKGDIAEGYSVSREKKESFPLTVTSAQKNPTAFYLCASSPQGWGTQYFGPGTRLLVL.

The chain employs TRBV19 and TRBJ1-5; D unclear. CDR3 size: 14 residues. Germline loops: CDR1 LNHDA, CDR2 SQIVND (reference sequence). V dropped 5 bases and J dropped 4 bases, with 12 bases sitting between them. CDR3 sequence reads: CASSSSIFNQPQHF. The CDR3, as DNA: TGTGCCAGTAGTTCGTCGATCTTTAATCAGCCCCAGCATTTT.

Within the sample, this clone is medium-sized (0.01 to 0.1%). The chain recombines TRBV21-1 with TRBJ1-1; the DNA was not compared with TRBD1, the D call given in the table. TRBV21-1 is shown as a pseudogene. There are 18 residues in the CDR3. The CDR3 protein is CASSLKGRHGTGTGEAFF. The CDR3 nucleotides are TGTGCCAGCAGCCTAAAGGGCCGGCACGGGACAGGGACGGGTGAAGCTTTCTTT.

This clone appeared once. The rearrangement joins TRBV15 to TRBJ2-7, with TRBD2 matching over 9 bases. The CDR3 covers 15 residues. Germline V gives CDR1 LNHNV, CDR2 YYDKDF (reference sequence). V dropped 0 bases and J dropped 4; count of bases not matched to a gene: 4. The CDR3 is CATSREASGTYEQYF. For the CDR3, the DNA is TGTGCCACCAGCAGAGAGGCTAGCGGGACGTACGAGCAGTACTTC.

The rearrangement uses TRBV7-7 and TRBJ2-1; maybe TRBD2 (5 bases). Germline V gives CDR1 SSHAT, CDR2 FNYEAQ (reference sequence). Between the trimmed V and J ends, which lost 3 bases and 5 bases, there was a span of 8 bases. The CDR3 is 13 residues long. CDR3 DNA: TGTGCCAGCAGCTTCGGCGGGCACAATGAGCAGTTCTTC. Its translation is CASSFGGHNEQFF.

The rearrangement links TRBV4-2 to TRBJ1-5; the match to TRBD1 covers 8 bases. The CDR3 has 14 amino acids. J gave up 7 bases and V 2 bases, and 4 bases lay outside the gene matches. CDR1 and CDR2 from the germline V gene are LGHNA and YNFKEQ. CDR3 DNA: TGTGCCAGCAGCCAAACAGGGGGGGAACAGCCCCAGCATTTT. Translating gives CASSQTGGEQPQHF.

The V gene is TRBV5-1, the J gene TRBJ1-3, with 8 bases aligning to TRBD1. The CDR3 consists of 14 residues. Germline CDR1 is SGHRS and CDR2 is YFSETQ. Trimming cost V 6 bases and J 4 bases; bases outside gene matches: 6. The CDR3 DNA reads TGCGCCAGCAACTACGGGACAGGAGGAAACACCATATATTTT. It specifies CASNYGTGGNTIYF.

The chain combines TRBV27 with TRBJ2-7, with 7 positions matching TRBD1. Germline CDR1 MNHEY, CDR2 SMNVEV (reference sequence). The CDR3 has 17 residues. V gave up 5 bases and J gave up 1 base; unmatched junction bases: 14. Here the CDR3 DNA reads TGTGCCAGCAGTCATCGGACAGGCCTACTGAAATCCTACGAGCAGTACTTC. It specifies CASSHRTGLLKSYEQYF.

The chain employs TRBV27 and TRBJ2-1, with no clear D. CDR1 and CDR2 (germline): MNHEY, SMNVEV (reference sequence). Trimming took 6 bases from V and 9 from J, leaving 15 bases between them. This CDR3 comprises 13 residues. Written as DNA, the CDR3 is TGTGCCAGCAGCCCCACGTGGGGATTTGAGCAGTTCTTC. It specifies CASSPTWGFEQFF.

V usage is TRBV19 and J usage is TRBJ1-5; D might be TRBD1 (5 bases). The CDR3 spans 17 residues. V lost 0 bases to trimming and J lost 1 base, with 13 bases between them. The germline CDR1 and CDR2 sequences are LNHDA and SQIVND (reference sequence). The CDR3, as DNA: TGTGCCAGTAGTATAGATGGGGGTGGAATCAGCAATCAGCCCCAGCATTTT. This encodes CASSIDGGGISNQPQHF.

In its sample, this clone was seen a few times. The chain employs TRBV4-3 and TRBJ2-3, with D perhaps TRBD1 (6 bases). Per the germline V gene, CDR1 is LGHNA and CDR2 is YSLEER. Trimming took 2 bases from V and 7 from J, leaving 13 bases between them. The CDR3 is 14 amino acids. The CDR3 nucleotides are TGCGCCAGCAGCCAAACCACAGGGCTTTATACGCAGTATTTT. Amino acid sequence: CASSQTTGLYTQYF.

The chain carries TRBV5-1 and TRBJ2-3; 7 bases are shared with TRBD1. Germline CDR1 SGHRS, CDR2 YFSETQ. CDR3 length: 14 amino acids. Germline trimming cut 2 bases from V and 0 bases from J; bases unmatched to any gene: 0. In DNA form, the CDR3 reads TGCGCCAGCAGCTTACAGGGGAGCACAGATACGCAGTATTTT. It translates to CASSLQGSTDTQYF.

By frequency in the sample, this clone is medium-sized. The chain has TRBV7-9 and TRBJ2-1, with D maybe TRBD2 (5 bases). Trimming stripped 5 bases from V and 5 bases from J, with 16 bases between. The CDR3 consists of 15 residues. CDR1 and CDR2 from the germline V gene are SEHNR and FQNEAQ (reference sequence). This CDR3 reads CASSLPGLANNEQFF. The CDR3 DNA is TGTGCCAGCAGCCTCCCAGGACTTGCTAACAATGAGCAGTTCTTC.

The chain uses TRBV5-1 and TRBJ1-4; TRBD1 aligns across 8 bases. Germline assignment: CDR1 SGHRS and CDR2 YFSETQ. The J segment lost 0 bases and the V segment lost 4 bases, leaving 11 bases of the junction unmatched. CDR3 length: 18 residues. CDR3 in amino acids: CASSRTLTGDPTNEKLFF. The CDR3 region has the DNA TGCGCCAGCAGCCGCACCCTGACAGGGGATCCAACTAATGAAAAACTGTTTTTT. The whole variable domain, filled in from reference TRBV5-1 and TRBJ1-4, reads KAGVTQTPRYLIKTRGQQVTLSCSPISGHRSVSWYQQTPGQGLQFLFEYFSETQRNKGNFPGRFSGRQFSNSRSEMNVSTLELGDSALYLCASSRTLTGDPTNEKLFFGSGTQLSVL.

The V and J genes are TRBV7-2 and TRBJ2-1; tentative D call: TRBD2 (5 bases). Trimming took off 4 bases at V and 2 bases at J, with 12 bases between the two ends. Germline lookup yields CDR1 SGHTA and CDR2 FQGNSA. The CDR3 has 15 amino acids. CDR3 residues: CASSSRVLTYNEQFF. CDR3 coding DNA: TGTGCCAGCAGCTCGCGGGTCCTAACCTACAATGAGCAGTTCTTC.

The CDR3 loop is CASSQTTGGGFRGYTF. In DNA form, the CDR3 reads TGTGCCAGCAGCCAAACGACAGGGGGAGGCTTCCGCGGCTACACCTTC. The genes are TRBV7-9 and TRBJ1-2, with 9 bases identical to TRBD1. The germline V gene encodes CDR1 SEHNR and CDR2 FQNEAQ (reference sequence). The ends lost 5 bases at V and 8 bases at J; junction bases unmatched: 15. This CDR3 comprises 16 residues.

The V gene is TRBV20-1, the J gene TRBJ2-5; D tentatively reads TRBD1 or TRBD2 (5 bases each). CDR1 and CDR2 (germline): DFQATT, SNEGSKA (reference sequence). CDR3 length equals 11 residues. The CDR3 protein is CSVGASETQYF. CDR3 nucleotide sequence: TGCAGCGTCGGGGCGTCTGAGACCCAGTACTTC.

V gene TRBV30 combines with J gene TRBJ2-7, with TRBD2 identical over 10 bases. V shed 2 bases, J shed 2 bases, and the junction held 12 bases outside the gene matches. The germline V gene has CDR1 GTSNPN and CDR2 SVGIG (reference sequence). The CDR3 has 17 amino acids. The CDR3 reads CAWSLDLTSGTAYEQYF. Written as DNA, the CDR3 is TGTGCCTGGAGTTTGGACCTAACTAGCGGGACTGCCTACGAGCAGTACTTC.

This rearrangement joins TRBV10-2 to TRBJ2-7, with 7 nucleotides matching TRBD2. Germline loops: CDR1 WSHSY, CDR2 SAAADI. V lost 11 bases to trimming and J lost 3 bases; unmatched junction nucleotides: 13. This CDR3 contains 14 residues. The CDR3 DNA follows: TGCGCCTCCTCTTATAGGGAGGGGAGCTACGAGCAGTACTTC. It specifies CASSYREGSYEQYF.

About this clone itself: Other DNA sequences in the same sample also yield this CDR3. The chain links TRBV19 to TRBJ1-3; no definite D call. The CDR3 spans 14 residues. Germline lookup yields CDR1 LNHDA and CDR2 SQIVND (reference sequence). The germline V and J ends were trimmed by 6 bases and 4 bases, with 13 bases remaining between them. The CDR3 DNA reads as TGTGCCAGTAGCTCGGGTGGAGACGGAAACACCATATATTTT. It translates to CASSSGGDGNTIYF.

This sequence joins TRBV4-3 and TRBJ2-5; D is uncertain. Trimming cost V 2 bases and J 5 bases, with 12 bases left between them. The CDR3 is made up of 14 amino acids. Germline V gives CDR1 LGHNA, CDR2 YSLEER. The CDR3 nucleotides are TGCGCCAGCAGCCAATGGGTGTATCGGGAGACCCAGTACTTC. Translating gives CASSQWVYRETQYF.

The CDR3 loop is CASSLAVNSYSGNTIYF. CDR3 in DNA: TGTGCCAGCAGTCTCGCCGTGAACAGTTACTCTGGAAACACCATATATTTT. The rearrangement uses TRBV11-2 and TRBJ1-3, with D unresolved. The V gene lost 6 bases and the J gene lost 0 bases, with 18 bases spanning the gap. This CDR3 is built from 17 residues. Germline-derived CDR1 and CDR2 are SGHAT and FQNNGV.

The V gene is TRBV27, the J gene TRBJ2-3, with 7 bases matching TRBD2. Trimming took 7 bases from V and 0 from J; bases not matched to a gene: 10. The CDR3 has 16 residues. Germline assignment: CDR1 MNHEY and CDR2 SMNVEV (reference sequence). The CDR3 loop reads CASTPGRERSTDTQYF. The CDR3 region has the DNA TGTGCCAGCACCCCAGGGAGGGAACGGAGCACAGATACGCAGTATTTT.

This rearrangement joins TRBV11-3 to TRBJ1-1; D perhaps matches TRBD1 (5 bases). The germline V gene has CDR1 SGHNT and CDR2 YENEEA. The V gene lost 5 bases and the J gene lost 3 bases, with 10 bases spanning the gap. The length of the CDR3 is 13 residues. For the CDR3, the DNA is TGTGCCAGCAGCATAGGGGCGGACACTGAAGCTTTCTTT. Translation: CASSIGADTEAFF.

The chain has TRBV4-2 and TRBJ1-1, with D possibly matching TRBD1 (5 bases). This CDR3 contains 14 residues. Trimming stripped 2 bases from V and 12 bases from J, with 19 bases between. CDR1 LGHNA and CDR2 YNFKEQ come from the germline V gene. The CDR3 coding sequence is TGTGCCAGCAGCCAAAAGGGGAGGGGCGAGATTACTTTCTTT. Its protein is CASSQKGRGEITFF.

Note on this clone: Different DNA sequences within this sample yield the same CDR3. CDR3 sequence (DNA): TGTGCCAGCAGCTTATGGCAGGGGAGCGAGCAGTACTTC. This encodes CASSLWQGSEQYF. This chain uses TRBV7-9 with TRBJ2-7, with D possibly TRBD1 on 6 matching bases. V lost 2 bases to trimming and J lost 6 bases, with 11 bases between them. The CDR3 is 13 amino acids. The germline V gene encodes CDR1 SEHNR and CDR2 FQNEAQ (reference sequence).

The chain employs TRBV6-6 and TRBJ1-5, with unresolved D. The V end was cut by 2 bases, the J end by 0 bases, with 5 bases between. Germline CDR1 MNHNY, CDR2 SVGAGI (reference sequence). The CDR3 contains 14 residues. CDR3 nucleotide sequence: TGTGCCAGCAGTTACAGGTTTAGCAATCAGCCCCAGCATTTT. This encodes CASSYRFSNQPQHF.

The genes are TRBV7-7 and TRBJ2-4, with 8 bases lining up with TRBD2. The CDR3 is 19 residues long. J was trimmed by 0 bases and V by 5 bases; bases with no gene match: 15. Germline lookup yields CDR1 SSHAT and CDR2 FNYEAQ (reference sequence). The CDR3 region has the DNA TGTGCCAGCAGCCGCCACCGGGGGGGAGGTAAACTAGCCAAAAACATTCAGTACTTC. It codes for CASSRHRGGGKLAKNIQYF. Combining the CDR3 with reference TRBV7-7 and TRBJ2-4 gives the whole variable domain GAGVSQSPRYKVTKRGQDVTLRCDPISSHATLYWYQQALGQGPEFLTYFNYEAQPDKSGLPSDRFSAERPEGSISTLTIQRTEQRDSAMYRCASSRHRGGGKLAKNIQYFGAGTRLSVL.

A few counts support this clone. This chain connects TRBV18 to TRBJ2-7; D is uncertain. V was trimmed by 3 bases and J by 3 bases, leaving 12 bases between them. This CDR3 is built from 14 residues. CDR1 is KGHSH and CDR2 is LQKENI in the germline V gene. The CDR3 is CASSPETGSYEQYF. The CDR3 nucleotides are TGTGCCAGCTCACCGGAGACGGGCAGCTACGAGCAGTACTTC.

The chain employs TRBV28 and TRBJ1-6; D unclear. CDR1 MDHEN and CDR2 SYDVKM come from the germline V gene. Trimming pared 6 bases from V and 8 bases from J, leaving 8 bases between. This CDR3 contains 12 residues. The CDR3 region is CASSLTHSPLHF. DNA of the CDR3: TGTGCCAGCAGCTTGACCCATTCACCCCTCCACTTT.